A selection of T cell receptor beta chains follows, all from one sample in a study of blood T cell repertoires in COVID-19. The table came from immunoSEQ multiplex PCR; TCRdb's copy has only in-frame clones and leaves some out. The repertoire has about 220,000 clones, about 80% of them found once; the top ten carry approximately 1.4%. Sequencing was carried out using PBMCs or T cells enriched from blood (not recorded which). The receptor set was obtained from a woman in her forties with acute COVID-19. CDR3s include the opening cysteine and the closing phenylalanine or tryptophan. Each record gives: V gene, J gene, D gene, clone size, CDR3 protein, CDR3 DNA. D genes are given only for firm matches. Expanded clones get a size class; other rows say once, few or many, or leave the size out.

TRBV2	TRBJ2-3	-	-	CASRSADTQYF	TGTGCCAGCAGGAGCGCAGATACGCAGTATTTT
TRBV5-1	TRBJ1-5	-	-	CASSSDGGDQPQHF	TGCGCCAGCAGCTCAGACGGGGGGGATCAGCCCCAGCATTTT
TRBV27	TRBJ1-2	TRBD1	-	CASRGRDSNYGYTF	TGTGCCAGCAGGGGCCGGGACAGCAACTATGGCTACACCTTC
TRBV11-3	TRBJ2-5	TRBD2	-	CASSRGVRETQYF	TGTGCCAGCAGCCGGGGGGTTAGGGAGACCCAGTACTTC
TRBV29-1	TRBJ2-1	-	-	CSVVGGTSYNEQFF	TGCAGCGTTGTTGGAGGGACCTCCTACAATGAGCAGTTCTTC
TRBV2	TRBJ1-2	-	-	CASSEAAGPSLRGYTF	TGTGCCAGCAGTGAAGCGGCGGGACCCTCGTTGCGGGGCTACACCTTC
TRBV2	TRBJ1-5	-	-	CASSEVAGEQPQHF	TGTGCCAGCAGTGAAGTGGCAGGGGAGCAGCCCCAGCATTTT
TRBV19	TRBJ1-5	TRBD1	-	CASIDTGGNQPQHF	TGTGCCAGTATTGATACAGGGGGGAATCAGCCCCAGCATTTT
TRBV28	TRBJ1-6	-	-	CASSLDSNSPLHF	TGTGCCAGCAGTTTGGACTCTAATTCACCCCTCCACTTT
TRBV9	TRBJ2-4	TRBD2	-	CASSVSGRASGDIQYF	TGTGCCAGCAGCGTAAGCGGGCGGGCTAGCGGTGACATTCAGTACTTC
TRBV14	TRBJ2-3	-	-	CASSQGLTSTDTQYF	TGTGCCAGCAGCCAAGGGCTCACCTCCACAGATACGCAGTATTTT
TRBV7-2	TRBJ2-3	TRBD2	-	CASSLAAGGTDTQYF	TGTGCCAGCAGCTTAGCGGCGGGGGGCACAGATACGCAGTATTTT
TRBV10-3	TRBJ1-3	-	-	CAIRTPTGNTIYF	TGTGCCATCAGGACACCGACTGGAAACACCATATATTTT
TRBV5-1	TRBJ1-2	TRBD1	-	CASSQGQGSMDGYTF	TGCGCCAGCAGCCAGGGACAGGGCTCGATGGATGGCTACACCTTC
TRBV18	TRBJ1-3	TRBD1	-	CASSRDRVGNTIYF	TGTGCCAGCTCCAGAGACAGGGTTGGAAACACCATATATTTT
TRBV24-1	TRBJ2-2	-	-	CATSDFIGGAGTGELFF	TGTGCCACCAGTGATTTTATTGGGGGGGCCGGAACCGGGGAGCTGTTTTTT
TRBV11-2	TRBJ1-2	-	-	CASSLDHGMGGYTF	TGTGCCAGCAGCTTAGATCACGGGATGGGAGGCTACACCTTC
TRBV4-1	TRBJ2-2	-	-	CASSQEDSLNTGELFF	TGCGCCAGCAGCCAAGAGGACAGCCTGAACACCGGGGAGCTGTTTTTT
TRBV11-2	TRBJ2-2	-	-	CASSLAGGLNTGELFF	TGTGCCAGCAGCTTAGCAGGGGGGTTGAACACCGGGGAGCTGTTTTTT
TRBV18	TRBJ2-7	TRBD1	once	CASSPGDRRLRSSYEQYF	TGTGCCAGCTCACCAGGGGACAGGCGGCTACGGAGCTCCTACGAGCAGTACTTC
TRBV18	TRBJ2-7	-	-	CASSPGGGGGYEQYF	TGTGCCAGCTCACCGGGGGGAGGCGGCGGCTACGAGCAGTACTTC
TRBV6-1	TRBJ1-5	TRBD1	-	CASSEVSGTGYQPQHF	TGTGCCAGCAGTGAAGTATCAGGGACAGGCTATCAGCCCCAGCATTTT
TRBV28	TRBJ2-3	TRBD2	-	CASSAGTSGRGHTDTQYF	TGTGCCAGCAGCGCCGGGACTAGCGGGAGGGGTCACACAGATACGCAGTATTTT
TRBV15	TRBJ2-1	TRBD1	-	CATSTGTGNSYNEQFF	TGTGCCACCAGCACCGGGACAGGAAACTCCTACAATGAGCAGTTCTTC
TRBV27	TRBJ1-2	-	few	CASSLSRQPDGYTF	TGTGCCAGCAGTTTAAGTCGACAGCCGGATGGCTACACCTTC
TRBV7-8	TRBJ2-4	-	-	CASSSDSKNIQYF	TGTGCCAGCAGTTCGGACAGCAAAAACATTCAGTACTTC
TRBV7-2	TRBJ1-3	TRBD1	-	CASSRNRGSGNTIYF	TGTGCCAGCAGCCGTAACAGGGGGTCCGGAAACACCATATATTTT
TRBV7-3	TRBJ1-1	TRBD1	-	CASSLTDRVRTEAFF	TGTGCCAGCAGCCTCACCGACAGGGTTAGGACTGAAGCTTTCTTT
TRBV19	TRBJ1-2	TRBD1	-	CASSQQDRVYYGYTF	TGTGCCAGTAGTCAACAGGACAGGGTTTACTATGGCTACACCTTC
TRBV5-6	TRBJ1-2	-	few	CASSLGGRFNYGYTF	TGTGCCAGCAGCTTGGGAGGGAGGTTTAACTATGGCTACACCTTC
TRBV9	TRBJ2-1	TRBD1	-	CASSTLTGGVEQFF	TGTGCCAGCAGCACTCTTACAGGGGGCGTTGAGCAGTTCTTC
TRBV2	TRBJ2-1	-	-	CASSLANYNEQFF	TGTGCCAGCAGTTTAGCGAACTACAATGAGCAGTTCTTC
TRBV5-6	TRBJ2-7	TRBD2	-	CASRRGTSGSYEQYF	TGTGCCAGCAGGAGAGGGACTAGCGGCTCCTACGAGCAGTACTTC
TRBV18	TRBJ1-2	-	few	CASSPSGEWGYTF	TGTGCCAGCTCACCCTCCGGGGAGTGGGGCTACACCTTC
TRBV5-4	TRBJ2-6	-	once	CASSPKGGSGANVLTF	TGTGCCAGCAGCCCAAAAGGCGGTTCTGGGGCCAACGTCCTGACTTTC
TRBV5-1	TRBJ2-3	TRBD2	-	CASSDPGTGLAGDTQYF	TGCGCCAGCAGCGATCCAGGGACTGGGCTAGCGGGGGATACGCAGTATTTT
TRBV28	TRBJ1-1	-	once	CASSLRREAFF	TGTGCCAGCAGTCTTCGCAGGGAAGCTTTCTTT
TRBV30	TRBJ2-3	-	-	CAWNDLEADTQYF	TGTGCCTGGAATGACCTAGAGGCAGATACGCAGTATTTT
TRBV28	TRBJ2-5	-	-	CASTPQGRETQYF	TGTGCCAGCACCCCCCAGGGCCGGGAGACCCAGTACTTC
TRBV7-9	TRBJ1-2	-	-	CASRQDNYGYTF	TGTGCCAGCAGACAGGATAACTATGGCTACACCTTC
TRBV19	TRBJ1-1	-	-	CASSISGLTEAFF	TGTGCCAGTAGTATTTCAGGGCTTACTGAAGCTTTCTTT